This TCR beta chain was sequenced for a study of OX40 agonist ivuxolimab in advanced cancers. Overall study context: Three patients, one with hepatocellular carcinoma and two with cutaneous melanoma, achieved partial responses.

The assay was immunoSEQ multiplex PCR, and TCRdb's table has in-frame clones only and misses some. The table lists roughly 34,000 clones, around 90% of them singletons. The CDR3 consists of 18 residues. CDR1 is SGHNT, CDR2 YYREEE, per germline (reference sequence). Trimming took 5 bases from V and 4 from J; bases not matched to a gene: 14. This clone was detected only once. The specimen comprised CD4+ or CD8+ T cells sorted from blood, sampled in a trial of the OX40 agonist ivuxolimab. This chain connects TRBV5-4 to TRBJ2-3, with 12 nucleotides matching TRBD2. The origin of this receptor is an adult with an advanced solid tumor such as melanoma, head and neck, liver or kidney cancer. In DNA form, the CDR3 reads TGTGCCAGCAGAAGTGGGCCTAGCGGGGGGGCTCAGGCAGATACGCAGTATTTT. Translating gives CASRSGPSGGAQADTQYF.